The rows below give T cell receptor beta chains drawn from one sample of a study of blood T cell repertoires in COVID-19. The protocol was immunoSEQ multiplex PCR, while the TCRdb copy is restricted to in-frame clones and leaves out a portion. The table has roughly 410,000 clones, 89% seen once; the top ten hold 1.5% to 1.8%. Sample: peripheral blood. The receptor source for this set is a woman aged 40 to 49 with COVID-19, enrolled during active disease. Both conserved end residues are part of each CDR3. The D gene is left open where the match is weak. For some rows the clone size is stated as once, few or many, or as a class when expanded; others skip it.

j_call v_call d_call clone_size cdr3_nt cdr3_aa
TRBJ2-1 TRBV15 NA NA TGTGCCACCAGCAGAAGACAGGTAGCCAATGAGCAGTTCTTC CATSRRQVANEQFF
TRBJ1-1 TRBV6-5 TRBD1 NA TGTGCCAGCAGTTACTGGGGACAGGGATCGAACACTGAAGCTTTCTTT CASSYWGQGSNTEAFF
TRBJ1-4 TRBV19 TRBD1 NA TGTGCCAGTAGCCGAGGACAGGTGGGAAATGAAAAACTGTTTTTT CASSRGQVGNEKLFF
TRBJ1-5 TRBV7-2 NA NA TGTGCCAGCAGCTTTACAGGTCCTCCCACCGCAGGGCCCCAGCATTTT CASSFTGPPTAGPQHF
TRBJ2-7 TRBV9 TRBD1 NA TGTGCCAGCAGCGTAGGAGGACAGGGGTCCTACGAGCAGTACTTC CASSVGGQGSYEQYF
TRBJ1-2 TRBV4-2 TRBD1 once TGTGCCAGCAGCCTTGGCACAGGGGGCGACTATGGCTACACCTTC CASSLGTGGDYGYTF
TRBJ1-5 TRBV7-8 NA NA TGTGCCAGCAGCGCCACCGGGACTCAAAGGGGTCAGCCCCAGCATTTT CASSATGTQRGQPQHF
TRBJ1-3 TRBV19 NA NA TGTGCCAGCCGTGGGGAGGGGCCTGGAAACACCATATATTTT CASRGEGPGNTIYF
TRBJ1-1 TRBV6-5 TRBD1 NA TGTGCCAGCAGTTACGGGTTCGGACAGGCGAACACTGAAGCTTTCTTT CASSYGFGQANTEAFF
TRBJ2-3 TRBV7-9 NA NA TGTGCCAGCAGCCCGACTGATACGCAGTATTTT CASSPTDTQYF
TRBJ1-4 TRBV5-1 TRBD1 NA TGCGCCAGCAGCTTACAGGGGACAGGGCATGAAAAACTGTTTTTT CASSLQGTGHEKLFF
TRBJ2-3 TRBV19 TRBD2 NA TGTGCCAGTAGTACCCTAGCGGGATTCACAGATACGCAGTATTTT CASSTLAGFTDTQYF
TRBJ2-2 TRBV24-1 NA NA TGTGCCACCAGTGCAGGGTCCCCTTCGAACACCGGGGAGCTGTTTTTT CATSAGSPSNTGELFF
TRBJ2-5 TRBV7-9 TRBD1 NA TGTGCCAGCAGCTCGGGACAGAGCTTCCAAGAGACCCAGTACTTC CASSSGQSFQETQYF
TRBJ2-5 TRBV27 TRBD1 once TGTGCCAGCAGTCCCAGACAGGGGGCGGAGACCCAGTACTTC CASSPRQGAETQYF
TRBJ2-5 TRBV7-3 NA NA TGTGCCAGCAGCTTCGGACTGAGGGAGACCCAGTACTTC CASSFGLRETQYF
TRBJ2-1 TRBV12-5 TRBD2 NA TGTGCTAGTGCCCAGCGGGGCTACAATGAGCAGTTCTTC CASAQRGYNEQFF
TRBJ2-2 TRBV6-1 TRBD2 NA TGTGCCAGCAGTGCCGTCGGACTAGGAAGGAGGGTAAACACCGGGGAGCTGTTTTTT CASSAVGLGRRVNTGELFF
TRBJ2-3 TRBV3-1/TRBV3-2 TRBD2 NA TGTGCCAGCAGGCAAGCGGGGGGCACAGATACGCAGTATTTT CASRQAGGTDTQYF
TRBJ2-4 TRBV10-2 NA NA TGCGCCAGCAGCGGAGGAGTAGCCAAAAACATTCAGTACTTC CASSGGVAKNIQYF
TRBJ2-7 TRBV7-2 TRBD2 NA TGTGCCAGCAGTGGACTAGCGGGAGGGAAATCCTACGAGCAGTACTTC CASSGLAGGKSYEQYF
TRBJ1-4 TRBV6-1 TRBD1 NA TGTGCCAGCAGTGAAAGGGGGCGCTGGGGAAAACTGTTTTTT CASSERGRWGKLFF
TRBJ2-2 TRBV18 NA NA TGTGCCAGCTCAAGCCAGGTGGGCCCAATCTCACCCGGGGAGCTGTTTTTT CASSSQVGPISPGELFF
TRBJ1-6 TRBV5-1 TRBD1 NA TGCGCCAGCAGCTTGGATTTCGTCCCGCAGGGGGCACAGGGAAATTCACCCCTCCACTTT CASSLDFVPQGAQGNSPLHF
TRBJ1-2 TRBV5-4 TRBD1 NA TGTGCCAGCAGCGTACAGGGGGCTGGCTATGGCTACACCTTC CASSVQGAGYGYTF
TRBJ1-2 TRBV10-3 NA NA TGTGCCATCAGTGCCGACCCCAAACAGGGTGGCTACACCTTC CAISADPKQGGYTF
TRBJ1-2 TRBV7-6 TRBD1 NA TGTGCCAGCAGCTTAAAGTCCCCGGGACAGGGGGCCCAGAACTATGGCTACACCTTC CASSLKSPGQGAQNYGYTF
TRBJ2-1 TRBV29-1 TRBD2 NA TGCAGCGTCACTAGCGGGTCTCTCAATGAGCAGTTCTTC CSVTSGSLNEQFF